The 4 T cell receptor beta chains listed next were all sequenced from one sample in a study of T cell changes during pregnancy in multiple sclerosis. Clones were sequenced by immunoSEQ multiplex PCR, and TCRdb holds only the in-frame ones, with some missing. This table has fewer than 30,000 clones, 89% appearing once. Sample: CD8+ T cells from peripheral blood mononuclear cells, taken in the second trimester of pregnancy. All receptors derive from a female donor with multiple sclerosis, enrolled in a pregnancy study.

A single count supports this clone. The chain joins TRBV9 to TRBJ1-2; 8 nucleotides agree with TRBD1. V trimming: 6 bases; J trimming: 4 bases; junction bases outside the gene matches: 5. Per the germline V gene, CDR1 is SGDLS and CDR2 is YYNGEE. This CDR3 is built from 13 residues. The CDR3 DNA follows: TGTGCCAGCACCGGACAGGGACTCTATGGCTACACCTTC. Translating gives CASTGQGLYGYTF.

The genes are TRBV7-2 and TRBJ2-7; D may be TRBD2 (6 bases). Trimming left V 5 bases short and J 0 bases short, with 14 bases between. The CDR3 runs 15 residues. Germline-derived CDR1 and CDR2 are SGHTA and FQGNSA. The CDR3 DNA is TGTGCCAGCAGCGTTAGCGGCCCACTCTCCTACGAGCAGTACTTC. It is translated as CASSVSGPLSYEQYF.

This chain's CDR3 is CASSDSTGQGTDTQYF. For the CDR3, the DNA is TGTGCCAGCAGTGACTCGACAGGACAGGGCACAGATACGCAGTATTTT. The chain carries TRBV6-4 and TRBJ2-3, with 7 bases identical to TRBD1. Trimming took 0 bases from V and 1 from J; bases not matched to a gene: 4. This CDR3 comprises 16 residues. The germline CDR1 and CDR2 sequences are MRHNA and SNTAGT.

This chain joins TRBV27 and TRBJ1-1; D not certain. Germline values: CDR1 MNHEY, CDR2 SMNVEV (reference sequence). The CDR3 is 14 amino acids. The V end was cut by 3 bases, the J end by 10 bases, with 18 bases between. The CDR3 protein is CASSFGPPPYGAFF. The DNA of the CDR3 is TGTGCCAGCAGTTTTGGCCCCCCCCCATATGGAGCTTTCTTT.